This TCR beta chain was documented in a study of blood T cells in healthy people across ages. This clonotype was seen only a few times. This CDR3 contains 12 residues. Germline CDR1 is ENHRY and CDR2 is SYGVKD. V shed 0 bases and J shed 7 bases, with 7 bases lying between them. It was with a sample-barcoded 5' primer and a J-beta primer mix that a second PCR of about 7 to 12 cycles was run. The template-switch adaptor was a 5' adaptor with 12 random nucleotides. It tagged each cDNA molecule. Each CDR3 protein gets one entry after TCRdb re-called the 5' RACE reads with MiXCR. The sample shows about 1.6 million distinct CDR3 sequences, roughly 32% of them seen only once.

The TCR was taken from a woman in her twenties or thirties in good health. This chain uses TRBV10-3 with TRBJ2-7; D is undetermined. Sequencing was done on a sample of blood. CDR3 DNA sequence: TGTGCCATCAGTGAGTCGCGGAATGAGCAGTACTTC. Protein product: CAISESRNEQYF.